The text below deals with one TCR beta chain. The antigen is not known. These data are taken from a study of CXCR3-negative and CXCR3-positive naive CD8 T cells. Study-level findings and limits: Naive cells positive for CXCR3 carried more hydrophobic TRB CDR3s than CXCR3-negative ones. Post-cryopreservation CXCR3 expression was partly diminished, and the bulk of assays employed fresh PBMCs. The naive subsets expressed comparable surface CD5, and the authors inferred TCR strength from TRB CDR3 properties.

CDR1 and CDR2 from the germline V gene are SEHNR and FQNEAQ (reference sequence). The CDR3 is 16 amino acids. All TRB cDNA libraries came from 5' RACE performed with UMI labels. TCRdb re-called the 5' RACE reads; one entry per CDR3 protein, DNA not given. The sample table includes nearly 110,000 distinct CDR3 sequences. The chain uses TRBV7-9 and TRBJ2-7; TCRdb's D call of TRBD1 is untestable without DNA. Sequencing was performed on naive CXCR3+ CD8+ T cells from blood. Subset meaning: CD45RO-CCR7+CD27+CD95- naive CD8+ T cells expressing CXCR3 (TNR3+). This sequence originates from a human donor in good health. Some clones in this sample may be carry-over from other donors' samples. This CDR3 reads CASSPRRGSSSYEQYF.